This is a list of T cell receptor beta chains from one sample in a study of blood T cell repertoires in COVID-19. Assay used: immunoSEQ multiplex PCR; TCRdb lists only in-frame clones, some missing. This table holds about 70,000 clones, roughly 76% found once. The source material was peripheral blood. The source is a woman of 80 years or more with active or convalescent COVID-19. Each CDR3 is given with its conserved first and last residue. The D gene is left open where the match is weak. Size is stated for part of the rows, as once, few or many counts, or as a class when the clone is expanded.

CASTLKRNTEAFF,TGTGCCAGCACCTTGAAGAGGAACACTGAAGCTTTCTTT,TRBV7-2,.,TRBJ1-1,.
CASSLALAGATDTQYF,TGCGCCAGCAGCTTGGCTCTAGCGGGGGCCACAGATACGCAGTATTTT,TRBV5-1,.,TRBJ2-3,TRBD2
CASSPGTISSRETQYF,TGTGCCAGCAGCCCTGGGACTATATCAAGTCGGGAGACCCAGTACTTC,TRBV7-2,.,TRBJ2-5,TRBD2
CASSFDRDSGNTIYF,TGCGCCAGCAGCTTCGACAGAGATTCTGGAAACACCATATATTTT,TRBV5-1,.,TRBJ1-3,.
CASQRVGEKLFF,TGTGCCAGCCAGAGGGTAGGCGAAAAACTGTTTTTT,TRBV6-6,.,TRBJ1-4,.
CASSRGLAGPQDTQYF,TGTGCCAGCAGCCGCGGACTAGCGGGGCCCCAGGATACGCAGTATTTT,TRBV7-2,.,TRBJ2-3,TRBD2
CASSVTLSTGEETQYF,TGTGCCAGCAGCGTAACATTATCCACAGGGGAAGAGACCCAGTACTTC,TRBV7-6,.,TRBJ2-5,TRBD1
CASSLGMRTSGGYTF,TGTGCCAGCAGCTTAGGGATGCGGACATCGGGTGGCTACACCTTC,TRBV7-8,.,TRBJ1-2,.
CSSRQGQETQYF,TGCAGCTCCAGACAGGGCCAAGAGACCCAGTACTTC,TRBV29-1,.,TRBJ2-5,TRBD1
CASSLEGRNHDEQYF,TGCGCCAGCAGCTTGGAGGGGAGGAATCACGACGAGCAGTACTTC,TRBV5-1,few,TRBJ2-7,.
CASSSGQGGADTQYF,TGTGCCAGCAGTTCAGGACAGGGTGGCGCAGATACGCAGTATTTT,TRBV27,.,TRBJ2-3,TRBD1
CASSTRLAAGTDTQYF,TGTGCCAGTAGTACCCGACTAGCGGCAGGCACAGATACGCAGTATTTT,TRBV19,many,TRBJ2-3,TRBD2
CATGLIQSDTQYF,TGTGCCACCGGCCTCATCCAGTCAGATACGCAGTATTTT,TRBV15,.,TRBJ2-3,.
CASGLAQGRANEKLFF,TGTGCTAGTGGTTTGGCTCAGGGTCGGGCTAATGAAAAACTGTTTTTT,TRBV12-5,.,TRBJ1-4,.
CASSLGTGEDSPLHF,TGCGCCAGCAGCTTGGGGACAGGGGAGGACTCACCCCTCCACTTT,TRBV5-1,.,TRBJ1-6,TRBD1
CASSLRDSNYGYTF,TGTGCCAGCAGCTTAAGGGACAGTAACTATGGCTACACCTTC,TRBV7-2,.,TRBJ1-2,TRBD1
CASTPGTPDNSPLHF,TGCGCCAGCACCCCCGGGACACCCGATAATTCACCCCTCCACTTT,TRBV5-1,.,TRBJ1-6,.
CASSPTARGYTF,TGTGCCAGCAGCCCCACCGCCAGGGGCTACACCTTC,TRBV7-9,.,TRBJ1-2,.
CASSEPSGTGSEKQYF,TGTGCCAGCAGTGAACCTAGTGGGACAGGGTCGGAAAAGCAGTACTTC,TRBV2,.,TRBJ2-7,TRBD1
CASHPGSGSGNTIYF,TGTGCCAGCCACCCCGGTTCGGGCTCTGGAAACACCATATATTTT,TRBV3-1/TRBV3-2,.,TRBJ1-3,.
CASSPLGSGGTEAFF,TGTGCCAGCTCACCACTGGGTTCAGGGGGCACTGAAGCTTTCTTT,TRBV18,.,TRBJ1-1,TRBD1
CASSQDRQGLGETQYF,TGCGCCAGCAGCCAAGATAGGCAGGGGCTCGGAGAGACCCAGTACTTC,TRBV4-3,.,TRBJ2-5,.
CATSRGGRGHMNTEAFF,TGTGCCACCAGCAGAGGAGGAAGGGGCCACATGAACACTGAAGCTTTCTTT,TRBV15,.,TRBJ1-1,.
CASSARTSGVYEQYF,TGTGCCAGCAGTGCCCGGACTAGCGGCGTCTACGAGCAGTACTTC,TRBV2,.,TRBJ2-7,TRBD2
CAWVGQSNNSPLHF,TGTGCCTGGGTGGGACAGTCAAATAATTCACCCCTCCACTTT,TRBV30,.,TRBJ1-6,TRBD1
CASSAQLAGDNEQFF,TGCGCCAGCAGTGCCCAACTAGCGGGGGATAATGAGCAGTTCTTC,TRBV10-1,.,TRBJ2-1,TRBD2
CASSPLGTPALNTEAFF,TGTGCCAGCTCACCACTCGGGACACCCGCCTTGAACACTGAAGCTTTCTTT,TRBV18,.,TRBJ1-1,.
CASSPLGQGAETQYF,TGTGCCAGCAGCCCATTAGGACAGGGGGCTGAGACCCAGTACTTC,TRBV7-8,.,TRBJ2-5,TRBD1
CASSQGSGYGYTF,TGTGCCAGCAGCCAGGGGTCTGGGTATGGCTACACCTTC,TRBV7-3,.,TRBJ1-2,.
CASSLAGQGSYEQYF,TGTGCCAGCAGCTTAGCGGGCCAAGGCTCCTACGAGCAGTACTTC,TRBV7-2,.,TRBJ2-7,.
CASSLAERGAYGYTF,TGTGCCAGCAGCTTAGCCGAAAGGGGCGCCTATGGCTACACCTTC,TRBV7-2,.,TRBJ1-2,.
CAWSVRGGTGNTIYF,TGTGCCTGGAGTGTCCGGGGGGGAACTGGAAACACCATATATTTT,TRBV30,once,TRBJ1-3,.
CASSTGSTTNEKLFF,TGTGCCAGCAGTACCGGGTCGACAACTAATGAAAAACTGTTTTTT,TRBV6-5,once,TRBJ1-4,.
CASRFANTGELFF,TGTGCCAGCAGATTCGCGAACACCGGGGAGCTGTTTTTT,TRBV6-5,few,TRBJ2-2,.
CASAQGASTDTQYF,TGTGCCAGCGCCCAGGGGGCAAGCACAGATACGCAGTATTTT,TRBV6-5,.,TRBJ2-3,TRBD1
CASSPGRHNEQFF,TGTGCCAGCAGTCCAGGGCGGCACAATGAGCAGTTCTTC,TRBV27,.,TRBJ2-1,.
CATTQASNSPLHF,TGTGCCACCACGCAGGCTTCTAATTCACCCCTCCACTTT,TRBV6-5,.,TRBJ1-6,.
CASSQEAFGSPLHF,TGTGCCAGCAGCCAAGAAGCCTTTGGTTCACCCCTCCACTTT,TRBV14,.,TRBJ1-6,.
CATTRRGGGELFF,TGTGCCACCACTAGGAGGGGCGGAGGGGAGCTGTTTTTT,TRBV3-1/TRBV3-2,once,TRBJ2-2,.
CASSAYNSPLHF,TGTGCCAGTAGCGCCTATAATTCACCCCTCCACTTT,TRBV19,.,TRBJ1-6,.
CASSYSAGRDTEAFF,TGTGCCAGCAGTTACTCGGCAGGGAGGGACACTGAAGCTTTCTTT,TRBV6-5,once,TRBJ1-1,.
CASSSPGLFYGYTF,TGTGCCAGCAGTTCGCCGGGACTCTTCTATGGCTACACCTTC,TRBV6-5,.,TRBJ1-2,.
CASSLPQTFTDTQYF,TGTGCCAGCAGCTTGCCACAGACCTTCACAGATACGCAGTATTTT,TRBV5-4,.,TRBJ2-3,.
CASGGQGTANYGYTF,TGTGCCAGCGGGGGACAGGGAACCGCCAACTATGGCTACACCTTC,TRBV6-5,.,TRBJ1-2,TRBD1
CASSQSAGGREETQYF,TGTGCCAGCAGCCAGTCCGCAGGGGGCCGGGAGGAGACCCAGTACTTC,TRBV11-2,.,TRBJ2-5,TRBD1
CSVEVRSYGYTF,TGCAGCGTTGAAGTGAGAAGCTATGGCTACACCTTC,TRBV29-1,.,TRBJ1-2,.
CASSHIGYHEQYF,TGCGCCAGCAGCCACATCGGGTACCACGAGCAGTACTTC,TRBV4-3,.,TRBJ2-7,.
CATSRVPDYGYTF,TGTGCCACCAGCAGAGTCCCGGACTATGGCTACACCTTC,TRBV15,.,TRBJ1-2,.
CASSSGGPRHEQYF,TGCGCCAGCAGCTCAGGCGGGCCCCGCCACGAGCAGTACTTC,TRBV5-1,.,TRBJ2-7,.
CATSDPGRGYGYTF,TGTGCCACCAGTGATCCGGGCAGGGGGTATGGCTACACCTTC,TRBV24-1,few,TRBJ1-2,TRBD1
CSVEDTATGGGEAFF,TGCAGCGTTGAAGATACGGCGACAGGGGGCGGTGAAGCTTTCTTT,TRBV29-1,few,TRBJ1-1,TRBD1
CASTYDRAAEAFF,TGTGCCAGCACTTACGACAGGGCTGCTGAAGCTTTCTTT,TRBV6-5,.,TRBJ1-1,TRBD1
CASSQVAGETNTGELFF,TGCGCCAGCAGCCAAGTGGCCGGAGAGACGAACACCGGGGAGCTGTTTTTT,TRBV4-1,.,TRBJ2-2,.
CASSKGGLVNTEAFF,TGCGCCAGCAGCAAAGGCGGGTTGGTGAACACTGAAGCTTTCTTT,TRBV5-1,.,TRBJ1-1,.
CASSLGQGSSDTQYF,TGTGCCAGCAGCTTGGGACAGGGCTCTTCCGATACGCAGTATTTT,TRBV7-8,.,TRBJ2-3,TRBD1
CASTTGGNTIYF,TGTGCCAGCACCACAGGGGGCAACACCATATATTTT,TRBV12-3/TRBV12-4,.,TRBJ1-3,TRBD1